The clone carrying this TCR beta chain appeared many times. No antigen is known for it. TCRdb reprocessed the PCR reads via MiXCR. The sample gives over 35,000 clones, roughly a sixth of which show up once; 9.9% is in the top ten. This specimen comes from a study of metastatic and nonmetastatic thyroid tumors. All patients reached thyroid surgery having received no treatment beforehand. V was pared by 2 bases and J by 5 bases, with 11 bases of the junction left unmatched. Germline V CDR1 and CDR2: SGHDT, YYEEEE. This CDR3 is built from 16 residues. General study results and limits: It was reportedly found that TCR beta diversity was significantly higher in malignant thyroid tumors than in benign nodules, a difference seen in both blood and tumor samples.

V is TRBV5-6 and J is TRBJ2-7; TRBD2 matches at 9 bases. The sample comprised tumor tissue. The receptor comes from a female donor with papillary thyroid cancer or a benign thyroid nodule (not recorded which). Some clones in this sample may be carry-over from other donors' samples. The CDR3 sequence: CASSLGGIAGVNEQYF. DNA for the CDR3: TGTGCCAGCAGCTTAGGGGGGATAGCGGGAGTAAACGAGCAGTACTTC.